One and the same sample provided the 4 T cell receptor beta chains below, sequenced in a study of T cells in Graves' hyperthyroidism and ophthalmopathy. It was RNA transcripts that yielded the amplified TCR beta CDR3 regions. HTBI primers were used for first-round RT-PCR of the TCR CDR3. TCRdb used MiXCR to reprocess the multiplex PCR reads, holding one entry per CDR3 protein. This sample has some 760,000 distinct CDR3 sequences, with 13% to 15% found just once. Sequencing was carried out using blood. All receptors come from a woman aged 18-29 years with Graves' hyperthyroidism.

J is TRBJ1-1 and V is TRBV25-1; D unresolved. The V gene's germline CDR1 is MGHDK and CDR2 SYGVNS. The CDR3 totals 12 residues. Between the trimmed V and J ends, which lost 3 bases and 5 bases, there was a span of 7 bases. The CDR3 sequence is CASSDSGTEAFF. The CDR3 coding sequence is TGTGCCAGCAGTGATTCTGGTACTGAAGCTTTCTTT.

This clonotype was detected only a few times. This chain connects TRBV10-3 to TRBJ1-1; no clear D. V lost 6 bases, J lost 3 bases, and 11 bases lay in between. The length of the CDR3 is 13 residues. Germline CDR1 is ENHRY and CDR2 is SYGVKD. This CDR3 is CAIRGGEDTEAFF. The CDR3 DNA follows: TGTGCCATCAGAGGAGGAGAGGACACTGAAGCTTTCTTT.

This clonotype was seen at least ten times. V usage is TRBV6-1 and J usage is TRBJ2-2; TRBD1 aligns across 8 bases. J gave up 6 bases and V 5 bases, and 8 bases lay outside the gene matches. Germline lookup yields CDR1 MNHNS and CDR2 SASEGT. The CDR3 runs 15 residues. The CDR3: CASSWYGQGSGELFF. The CDR3 coding sequence is TGTGCCAGCAGTTGGTATGGACAGGGTTCCGGGGAGCTGTTTTTT.

The rearrangement joins TRBV7-2 to TRBJ2-7; 9 bases map to TRBD2. The germline V gene encodes CDR1 SGHTA and CDR2 FQGNSA. The ends lost 0 bases at V and 4 bases at J; junction bases unmatched: 13. This CDR3 comprises 18 residues. The CDR3 nucleotides are TGTGCCAGCAGCTTAGCGAGGGGGTTGCGACTAGCGGAGTACGAGCAGTACTTC. Translating it yields CASSLARGLRLAEYEQYF.